Sequencing of this T cell receptor (beta chain) was carried out in a study of T-cell reconstitution after alpha-beta-depleted transplantation in children. Researchers prepared the TCRbeta library using unique molecular identifiers, the study reports. TCRdb re-derived calls from the PCR reads in MiXCR, one entry per CDR3 protein. The sample gives a few hundred thousand distinct CDR3 sequences, roughly 9% of which show up once; 5% to 7% is in the top ten. Per the germline V gene, CDR1 is SEHNR and CDR2 is FQNEAQ (reference sequence). The CDR3 spans 13 residues. The V gene lost 3 bases and the J gene lost 4 bases, with 9 bases spanning the gap. This clonotype showed up many times.

Sequencing used PBMCs from the stem cell graft donor, obtained from the stem cell graft. J is TRBJ1-2 and V is TRBV7-9; unclear D gene. This sequence was found in a human donor who donated a stem cell graft to a child with acute lymphoblastic leukemia. The CDR3 reads CASSFYSLYGYTF. The CDR3 DNA follows: TGTGCCAGCAGCTTCTACTCCCTCTATGGCTACACCTTC.